The 4 T cell receptor beta chains reported below all come from one sample, sequenced in a study of CD8 T cells in ankylosing spondylitis. MiXCR, run by TCRdb on the 5' RACE reads, gives a single entry per CDR3 protein. The sample lists about 140,000 distinct CDR3 sequences, approximately 10% occurring once. Sequenced input: blood, either unsorted or a sorted T cell fraction (not recorded which). Receptor source: a female donor with ankylosing spondylitis or in good health (not recorded which).

This clonotype was counted ten times or more. The V call is TRBV29-1, the J call TRBJ1-1; TRBD1 matches 11 bases. V gave up 2 bases and J gave up 4 bases; unmatched junction bases: 3. In germline, CDR1 is SQVTM, CDR2 ANQGSEA. The CDR3 is made up of 14 amino acids. The CDR3 DNA sequence: TGCAGCGTTGAAAGGGACAGGGGGTTCACTGAAGCTTTCTTT. Amino acids: CSVERDRGFTEAFF.

This clonotype was observed at least ten times. This chain connects TRBV7-2 to TRBJ1-1; D uncertain. Germline V gene data show CDR1 as SGHTA and CDR2 as FQGNSA. V was pared by 3 bases and J by 1 base, with 12 bases between. This CDR3 contains 15 residues. The CDR3 DNA sequence: TGTGCCAGCAGCTTTTACGGGGTACGGAACACTGAAGCTTTCTTT. It codes for CASSFYGVRNTEAFF.

This clonotype was recorded at least ten times. V and J are TRBV6-4 and TRBJ1-1; D remains unclear. The CDR3 is made up of 13 amino acids. V dropped 6 bases and J dropped 1 base, with 9 bases sitting between them. Germline V gene lookup returns CDR1 MRHNA and CDR2 SNTAGT. The CDR3 here is CASRKQPNTEAFF. Written as DNA, the CDR3 is TGTGCCAGCAGAAAACAACCGAACACTGAAGCTTTCTTT.

This clonotype was seen repeatedly, ten times or more. The V gene is TRBV5-1, the J gene TRBJ2-7; TRBD1 aligns across 8 bases. V trimming: 2 bases; J trimming: 3 bases; junction bases outside the gene matches: 4. CDR3 length: 14 residues. CDR1 is SGHRS, CDR2 YFSETQ, per germline. Here the CDR3 DNA reads TGCGCCAGCAGCTTTCGGACAGGGTACTACGAGCAGTACTTC. Its translation is CASSFRTGYYEQYF.